A selection of T cell receptor beta chains follows, all from one sample in a study of T-cell memory formation after mild COVID-19. Each CDR3 protein is one row after TCRdb ran MiXCR on the 5' RACE reads. The sample includes some 450,000 distinct CDR3 sequences, around 17% of them seen just once. The sequenced sample consisted of PBMCs or a T cell subset sorted from them (not recorded which). The receptors shown here come from a man aged 18 to 29 who had mild COVID-19 (a few samples of this study predate the infection). Cell type and time point are not known. Both conserved end residues are part of each CDR3. A D gene is named only where the DNA matches it firmly. Part of the rows lack a size; the others show once, few, many or a class for expanded clones.

v_call	d_call	clone_size	j_call	cdr3_nt	cdr3_aa
TRBV9	NA	NA	TRBJ2-1	TGTGCCAGCAGCGTAGGAGGGGACGGCAATGAGCAGTTCTTC	CASSVGGDGNEQFF
TRBV10-3	NA	NA	TRBJ1-1	TGTGCCATCAGTGCCCAGGGAGGAACTGAAGCTTTCTTT	CAISAQGGTEAFF
TRBV24-1	NA	once	TRBJ1-4	TGTGCCACAGGAAGGGCTAATGAAAAACTGTTTTTT	CATGRANEKLFF
TRBV6-5	TRBD1	few	TRBJ2-5	TGTGCCAGCAGTTACCGAGGGGCAGGGGGAAGTAAAGAGACCCAGTACTTC	CASSYRGAGGSKETQYF
TRBV7-9	NA	many	TRBJ1-5	TGTGCCAGCAGTTTAGGGGGTCAGCCCCAGCATTTT	CASSLGGQPQHF
TRBV5-1	NA	NA	TRBJ2-1	TGCGCCAGCAGCTTGAGGGAGAGCTCCTACAATGAGCAGTTCTTC	CASSLRESSYNEQFF
TRBV25-1	NA	few	TRBJ1-1	TGTGCCAGCAGGCACCTCGGACAGTCGGCTTTCTTT	CASRHLGQSAFF
TRBV20-1	NA	few	TRBJ2-3	TGCAGTGCTAGCTCCGCCGGGGTGTGGGCAGATACGCAGTATTTT	CSASSAGVWADTQYF
TRBV6-5	NA	few	TRBJ1-5	TGTGCCAGCAGGCGAGGGGCGAGAAGCAATCAGCCCCAGCATTTT	CASRRGARSNQPQHF
TRBV7-2	NA	NA	TRBJ1-4	TGTGCCAGCACCCTGGGATCTGGGGGTCGTCAGGGACTGTTTTTT	CASTLGSGGRQGLFF
TRBV4-3	TRBD1	few	TRBJ1-5	TGCGCCAGCAGCGCCGGGACAGGGGGCGAAAAGAAGCATTTT	CASSAGTGGEKKHF
TRBV12-3/TRBV12-4	TRBD1	many	TRBJ2-4	TGTGCCAGCAGTCACCCGGGACAGGCAGTGGTAAACATTCAGTACTTC	CASSHPGQAVVNIQYF
TRBV9	NA	NA	TRBJ1-5	TGTGCCAGCAGCCGGGAAGGGGTAAGGCAGCCCCAGCATTTT	CASSREGVRQPQHF
TRBV7-9	NA	NA	TRBJ2-2	TGTGCCAGCAGCTCGACAGAGAACACCGGGGAGCTGTTTTTT	CASSSTENTGELFF
TRBV12-3/TRBV12-4	NA	many	TRBJ1-1	TGTGCCAGCAGTTTAGGGGGCTTTGCTGAAGCTTTCTTT	CASSLGGFAEAFF
TRBV28	NA	many	TRBJ1-1	TGTGCCAGCAGTGGGCGGGGCGGCCCTGAAGCTTTCTTT	CASSGRGGPEAFF
TRBV7-2	NA	few	TRBJ1-6	TGTGCCAGCAGCTTCCTCTATAATTCACCCCTCCACTTT	CASSFLYNSPLHF
TRBV18	NA	few	TRBJ1-1	TGTGCCAGCTTACGACTCAGGAACACTGAAGCTTTCTTT	CASLRLRNTEAFF
TRBV29-1	TRBD1	NA	TRBJ1-1	TGCAGCGTTGAAGATCTTCCGGGACAGGCGAACACTGAAGCTTTCTTT	CSVEDLPGQANTEAFF
TRBV5-6	NA	few	TRBJ2-5	TGTGCCAGCAGTTTCGGAGGGGTCGGGACGGAGACCCAGTACTTC	CASSFGGVGTETQYF
TRBV6-5	TRBD1	NA	TRBJ2-7	TGTGCCAGCAGAGAAACAGGGGTCTACGAGCAGTACTTC	CASRETGVYEQYF
TRBV30	NA	many	TRBJ1-2	TGTGCCTGGAGTGTGCCAGGGCGGCCTAACTATGGCTACACCTTC	CAWSVPGRPNYGYTF
TRBV6-2/TRBV6-3	NA	NA	TRBJ2-2	TGTGCCACAGGGATATCCATCCTTGGCACCGGGGAGCTGTTTTTT	CATGISILGTGELFF
TRBV12-3/TRBV12-4	TRBD2	few	TRBJ2-3	TGTGCCAGCAGCCGCAGCGGGGGGCGAGATACGCAGTATTTT	CASSRSGGRDTQYF
TRBV7-2	TRBD1	once	TRBJ1-2	TGTGCCAGCAGGCCAAGGGGACAGGGGCCCTTTTGTAACTATGGCTACACCTTC	CASRPRGQGPFCNYGYTF
TRBV7-9	NA	few	TRBJ1-4	TGTGCCAGCAGCTGGGTGCCGGCTAATGAAAAACTGTTTTTT	CASSWVPANEKLFF
TRBV5-5	NA	NA	TRBJ1-1	TGTGCCAGCAGCTTGGGGTCGGGGATGAGGGCTGAAGCTTTCTTT	CASSLGSGMRAEAFF